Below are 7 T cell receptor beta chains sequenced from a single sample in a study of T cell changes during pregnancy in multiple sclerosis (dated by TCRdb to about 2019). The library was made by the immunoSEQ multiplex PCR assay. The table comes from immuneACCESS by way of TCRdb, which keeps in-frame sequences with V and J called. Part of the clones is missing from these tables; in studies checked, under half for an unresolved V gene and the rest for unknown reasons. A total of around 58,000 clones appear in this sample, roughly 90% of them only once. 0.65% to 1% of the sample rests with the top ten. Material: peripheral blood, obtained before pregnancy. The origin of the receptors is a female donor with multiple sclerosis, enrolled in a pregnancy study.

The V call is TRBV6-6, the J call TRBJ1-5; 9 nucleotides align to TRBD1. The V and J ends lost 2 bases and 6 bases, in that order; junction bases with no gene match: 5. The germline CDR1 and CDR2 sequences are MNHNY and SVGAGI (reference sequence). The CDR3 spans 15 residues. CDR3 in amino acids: CASSYGDRVGQPQHF. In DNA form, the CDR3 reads TGTGCCAGCAGTTACGGGGACAGGGTCGGTCAGCCCCAGCATTTT.

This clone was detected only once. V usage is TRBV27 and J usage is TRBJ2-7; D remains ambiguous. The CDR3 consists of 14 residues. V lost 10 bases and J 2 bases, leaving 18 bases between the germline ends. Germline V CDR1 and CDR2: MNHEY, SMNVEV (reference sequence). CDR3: CATAPFNRAYEQYF. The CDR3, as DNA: TGTGCCACCGCCCCCTTCAATCGGGCCTACGAGCAGTACTTC.

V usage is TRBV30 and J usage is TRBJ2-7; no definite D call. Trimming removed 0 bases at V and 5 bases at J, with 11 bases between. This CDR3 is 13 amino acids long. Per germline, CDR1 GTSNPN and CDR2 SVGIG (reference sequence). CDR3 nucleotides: TGTGCCTGGAGTGTACGATCAGGAAACGAGCAGTACTTC. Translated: CAWSVRSGNEQYF.

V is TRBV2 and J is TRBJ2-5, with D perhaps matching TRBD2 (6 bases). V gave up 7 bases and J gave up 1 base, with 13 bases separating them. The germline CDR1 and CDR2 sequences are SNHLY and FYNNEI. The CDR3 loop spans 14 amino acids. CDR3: CASIGSGLQETQYF. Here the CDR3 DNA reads TGTGCCAGCATAGGCTCGGGACTCCAAGAGACCCAGTACTTC.

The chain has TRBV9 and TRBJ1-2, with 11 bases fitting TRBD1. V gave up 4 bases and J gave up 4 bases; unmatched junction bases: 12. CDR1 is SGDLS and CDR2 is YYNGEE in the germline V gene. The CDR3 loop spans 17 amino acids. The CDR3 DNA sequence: TGTGCCAGCAGCCCGCATGGGGGACAGGGGGGCATCTATGGCTACACCTTC. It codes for CASSPHGGQGGIYGYTF.

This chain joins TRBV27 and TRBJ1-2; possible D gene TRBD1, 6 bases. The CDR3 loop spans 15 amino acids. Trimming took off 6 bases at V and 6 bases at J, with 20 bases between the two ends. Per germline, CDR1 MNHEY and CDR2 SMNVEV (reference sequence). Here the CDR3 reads CASRDLGGLLDGYTF. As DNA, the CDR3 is TGTGCCAGCAGGGACCTCGGGGGGCTCTTGGATGGCTACACCTTC.

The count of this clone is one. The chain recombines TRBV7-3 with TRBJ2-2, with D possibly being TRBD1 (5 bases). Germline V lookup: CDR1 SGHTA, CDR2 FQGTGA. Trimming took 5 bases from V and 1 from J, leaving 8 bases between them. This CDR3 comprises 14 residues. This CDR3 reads CASSPDRNTGELFF. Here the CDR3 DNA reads TGTGCCAGCAGCCCAGACAGGAACACCGGGGAGCTGTTTTTT.